This T cell receptor (beta chain) was sequenced in a study of shared clonotypes between healthy human individuals. The method was immunoSEQ multiplex PCR; TCRdb's version includes in-frame clones alone and lacks a portion of them. The data hold 530,000 or so clones, with about 79% observed a single time. Adult donors, all healthy and HIV-negative, had no recent acute infections or vaccinations. Points on this clone: The same CDR3 arises from other DNA sequences in this sample as well.

Germline CDR1 and CDR2: SEHNR and FQNEAQ (reference sequence). The V end lost 1 base, the J end lost 6 bases, and 7 bases lay between the germline ends. The CDR3 is 12 residues long. The source is a woman between 40 and 55 years old in good health. Some clones in this sample may be carry-over from other donors' samples. The source material was PBMCs. The chain carries TRBV7-9 and TRBJ2-7, with D perhaps matching TRBD1 or TRBD2 (5 bases each). CDR3 sequence (DNA): TGTGCCAGCAGCTTAGTGGGGGTCGAGCAGTACTTC. Protein product: CASSLVGVEQYF. Full variable domain (remainder filled in from reference TRBV7-9 and TRBJ2-7): DTGVSQNPRHKITKRGQNVTFRCDPISEHNRLYWYRQTLGQGPEFLTYFQNEAQLEKSRLLSDRFSAERPKGSFSTLEIQRTEQGDSAMYLCASSLVGVEQYFGPGTRLTVT.